The sequence of this T cell receptor beta chain was determined in a study of T cell responses to AZD1222 COVID-19 vaccine. Profiling relied on immunoSEQ multiplex PCR, and the TCRdb table lists in-frame clones only, not all of them. The table has 150,000 to 200,000 clones, roughly 92% seen once. Notes on this clone: Its antigen is unknown.

General study results and limits: Clonal diversity was possibly underestimated, and white British individuals and females predominated among donors. After two AZD1222 doses, spike-specific TCR breadth and depth rose versus day 0. Among AZD1222 vaccinees, only 5 to 7 were seropositive at baseline. Targeting of unmutated variant regions was reportedly seen in nearly half of spike-specific TCRs.

Per the germline V gene, CDR1 is LNHDA and CDR2 is SQIVND (reference sequence). Trimming cost V 9 bases and J 8 bases; bases outside gene matches: 9. The CDR3 runs 12 residues. The chain links TRBV19 to TRBJ1-2; the match to TRBD1 covers 7 bases. The clonotype originates from an adult who received the MenACWY meningococcal vaccine as a control. The material was peripheral blood, obtained 28 days after the second dose of the MenACWY control vaccine. The DNA of the CDR3 is TGTGCCAGAGAAGGACAGGATCGGGGCTACACCTTC. Protein product: CAREGQDRGYTF.